These T cell receptor beta chains were read from a single sample in a study of blood T cell repertoires in COVID-19. TCRdb's copy holds only in-frame clones and misses some; the assay was immunoSEQ multiplex PCR. This table holds tens of thousands of clones, 84% found once. The sample comprised peripheral blood. These receptors came from a man aged 50-59 years with active COVID-19. The CDR3 runs from the conserved cysteine through the conserved F or W. A D gene is named only where the DNA matches it firmly. Only some rows state a clone size, as once, few, many or a class for expanded clones.

>TRBV4-2|TRBD2|NA|TRBJ2-1
CASSSSGVSYNEQFF
TGTGCCAGCAGCAGCAGCGGGGTTTCCTACAATGAGCAGTTCTTC
>TRBV7-9|NA|NA|TRBJ1-4
CASSSSHPGGEKLFF
TGTGCCAGCAGCTCCTCCCATCCCGGGGGTGAAAAACTGTTTTTT
>TRBV15|TRBD1|NA|TRBJ2-4
CATKGQADVLAKNIQYF
TGTGCCACAAAGGGACAGGCCGACGTTCTAGCCAAAAACATTCAGTACTTC
>TRBV10-2|TRBD2|NA|TRBJ2-7
CASSDREGSMDEQYF
TGCGCCAGCAGTGATCGGGAGGGGAGCATGGACGAGCAGTACTTC
>TRBV5-1|NA|NA|TRBJ1-1
CASSLRGGAGTEAFF
TGCGCCAGCAGCTTGAGGGGGGGCGCGGGCACTGAAGCTTTCTTT
>TRBV27|TRBD2|NA|TRBJ2-7
CASSLGGELPYEQYF
TGTGCCAGCAGCCTCGGGGGGGAACTTCCCTACGAGCAGTACTTC
>TRBV13|NA|NA|TRBJ1-6
CASSLRTGNSPLHF
TGTGCCAGCAGCTTAAGAACAGGGAATTCACCCCTCCACTTT
>TRBV7-2|TRBD2|NA|TRBJ2-3
CASSSGLAGTDTQYF
TGTGCCAGCAGCTCGGGACTAGCGGGCACAGATACGCAGTATTTT
>TRBV6-4|NA|once|TRBJ1-1
CASRGQMNTEAFF
TGTGCCAGCCGCGGACAGATGAACACTGAAGCTTTCTTT
>TRBV5-4|NA|NA|TRBJ2-6
CASSFTDTLHDSGANVLTF
TGTGCCAGCAGCTTTACGGACACACTACACGACTCTGGGGCCAACGTCCTGACTTTC
>TRBV10-2|NA|once|TRBJ1-3
CASRTGAGNTIYF
TGCGCCAGCAGGACAGGAGCTGGAAACACCATATATTTT
>TRBV25-1|NA|NA|TRBJ1-2
CASSTETGLFGYTF
TGTGCCAGCAGTACGGAAACAGGGTTATTTGGCTACACCTTC
>TRBV18|TRBD1|few|TRBJ1-6
CASSRDSNSPLHF
TGTGCCAGCTCCAGGGACAGTAATTCACCCCTCCACTTT
>TRBV25-1|TRBD1|NA|TRBJ1-2
CASSELARGRNGYTF
TGTGCCAGCAGTGAATTGGCCAGGGGGCGGAATGGCTACACCTTC
>TRBV5-1|NA|NA|TRBJ2-2
CASSRPFTGELFF
TGCGCCAGCAGCCGTCCTTTTACCGGGGAGCTGTTTTTT
>TRBV7-6|NA|NA|TRBJ1-4
CASSSMGGPNEKLFF
TGTGCCAGCAGCTCCATGGGGGGTCCCAATGAAAAACTGTTTTTT
>TRBV13|TRBD1|NA|TRBJ1-1
CASSLDGTGGSEAFF
TGTGCCAGCAGCTTAGACGGGACAGGTGGCTCTGAAGCTTTCTTT
>TRBV27|NA|few|TRBJ1-5
CASSLLGGPNQPQHF
TGTGCCAGCAGTTTACTAGGGGGACCCAATCAGCCCCAGCATTTT
>TRBV4-2|TRBD1|NA|TRBJ1-1
CASSQDWDRGLNTEAFF
TGTGCCAGCAGCCAAGATTGGGACAGGGGGCTTAACACTGAAGCTTTCTTT
>TRBV4-3|NA|NA|TRBJ1-2
CASSQVEGLGGYTF
TGCGCCAGCAGCCAAGTCGAGGGCTTGGGGGGCTACACCTTC
>TRBV6-5|NA|once|TRBJ1-5
CASGTSAYSNQPQHF
TGTGCCAGCGGTACATCAGCGTATAGCAATCAGCCCCAGCATTTT
>TRBV28|TRBD1|few|TRBJ2-7
CASRHDRDYEQYF
TGTGCCAGCAGGCACGACAGGGACTACGAGCAGTACTTC
>TRBV7-6|NA|NA|TRBJ1-2
CASAYTGSGYGYTF
TGTGCCAGCGCCTACACAGGGAGTGGTTATGGCTACACCTTC